The entry below describes one TCR beta chain. The data were obtained in a study of technical replicates of blood from several donors. The assay was immunoSEQ multiplex PCR, and TCRdb's table has in-frame clones only and misses some. This sample has roughly 80,000 clones, with 94% found just once. Germline-derived CDR1 and CDR2 are SGHNT and YYREEE (reference sequence). The CDR3 extends over 14 amino acids. Trimming shortened V by 1 base and J by 2 bases, and 8 bases separated the two germline ends. Sequencing used T cells isolated from PBMCs. The chain has TRBV5-4 and TRBJ2-3; D ambiguous. The TCR sequence derives from a human donor in good health. The CDR3 sequence: CASSLQAVTDTQYF. The CDR3 DNA sequence: TGTGCCAGCAGCTTGCAGGCAGTCACAGATACGCAGTATTTT. Full variable domain (remainder filled in from reference TRBV5-4 and TRBJ2-3): ETGVTQSPTHLIKTRGQQVTLRCSSQSGHNTVSWYQQALGQGPQFIFQYYREEENGRGNFPPRFSGLQFPNYSSELNVNALELDDSALYLCASSLQAVTDTQYFGPGTRLTVL.